The 23 T cell receptor beta chains reported below all come from one sample, sequenced in a study of cytomegalovirus exposure and HLA in healthy donors. Profiled with immunoSEQ multiplex PCR; TCRdb holds only in-frame clones, not every one. The table has tens of thousands of clones, 85% to 95% seen once; the top ten hold approximately 1.5%. The sample consisted of PBMCs. The origin of the receptors is a man younger than 35 in good health and CMV-seronegative.

This sequence joins TRBV7-8 and TRBJ2-1; the D gene is possibly TRBD1 (6 bases). V lost 1 base to trimming and J lost 7 bases, with 8 bases between them. The germline V gene has CDR1 SGHVS and CDR2 FQNEAQ. The CDR3 has 13 amino acids. In nucleotides, the CDR3 is TGTGCCAGCAGCTTAGGGGACATTAATGAGCAGTTCTTC. Translated, it gives CASSLGDINEQFF.

The chain is built from TRBV7-9 and TRBJ1-5; possible D gene TRBD1, 5 bases. Per germline, CDR1 SEHNR and CDR2 FQNEAQ (reference sequence). V lost 3 bases, J lost 4 bases, and 16 bases lay in between. This CDR3 is 16 amino acids long. CDR3 region: CASSLWGEYGNQPQHF. DNA for the CDR3: TGTGCCAGCAGCTTGTGGGGGGAGTACGGGAATCAGCCCCAGCATTTT. Using reference TRBV7-9 and TRBJ1-5 for the parts outside the CDR3, the full variable domain is DTGVSQNPRHKITKRGQNVTFRCDPISEHNRLYWYRQTLGQGPEFLTYFQNEAQLEKSRLLSDRFSAERPKGSFSTLEIQRTEQGDSAMYLCASSLWGEYGNQPQHFGDGTRLSIL.

This clone has a single count. This sequence joins TRBV28 and TRBJ1-2; possible D gene TRBD1, 5 bases. The V end lost 9 bases, the J end lost 3 bases, and 14 bases lay between the germline ends. The germline V gene encodes CDR1 MDHEN and CDR2 SYDVKM. This CDR3 has 13 residues. Written as DNA, the CDR3 is TGTGCCAGTATTCAGGGTACAGACTATGGCTACACCTTC. It specifies CASIQGTDYGYTF.

The CDR3: CASSSGRDEKLFF. The CDR3 region has the DNA TGTGCCAGCAGTTCAGGGAGGGATGAAAAACTGTTTTTT. The V gene is TRBV28, the J gene TRBJ1-4; the D gene is possibly TRBD1 (5 bases). V shed 4 bases and J shed 6 bases, with 9 bases lying between them. The CDR3 totals 13 residues. Germline CDR1 and CDR2: MDHEN and SYDVKM.

The gene calls are TRBV2 and TRBJ2-3; TRBD2 is a possible D gene (5 bases). V was shortened by 8 bases and J by 4 bases, with 10 bases between the two germline ends. Germline CDR1 reads SNHLY; CDR2 reads FYNNEI. This CDR3 has 12 amino acids. For the CDR3, the DNA is TGTGCCAGCCGTAGGACTTCAGATACGCAGTATTTT. It translates to CASRRTSDTQYF.

The chain couples TRBV27 to TRBJ2-1; TRBD1 might be the D (6 bases). The CDR3 covers 16 residues. Per germline, CDR1 MNHEY and CDR2 SMNVEV (reference sequence). Trimming took off 5 bases at V and 0 bases at J, with 14 bases between the two ends. CDR3 sequence: CASSLNRERSYNEQFF. The CDR3 DNA follows: TGTGCCAGCAGTCTCAACAGGGAACGCTCCTACAATGAGCAGTTCTTC.

The chain links TRBV27 to TRBJ1-5; TRBD1 might be the D (6 bases). V lost 5 bases and J 4 bases, leaving 18 bases between the germline ends. The CDR3 covers 16 residues. Germline CDR1 MNHEY, CDR2 SMNVEV (reference sequence). DNA for the CDR3: TGTGCCAGCAGTCATAATTGGGGGCTAGGTAATCAGCCCCAGCATTTT. Translating it yields CASSHNWGLGNQPQHF.

The V gene is TRBV7-2, the J gene TRBJ1-4; D is unclear. Germline V CDR1 and CDR2: SGHTA, FQGNSA. V was clipped by 2 bases and J by 8 bases, with 12 bases between them. The CDR3 totals 14 residues. The CDR3 nucleotides are TGTGCCAGCAGCTTAAGTCGGGGTCGCGAAAAACTGTTTTTT. As protein: CASSLSRGREKLFF.

This clone is a singleton in its sample. The chain couples TRBV11-3 to TRBJ2-1; D perhaps matches TRBD1 (6 bases). V was pared by 5 bases and J by 4 bases, with 18 bases between. This CDR3 comprises 16 residues. Looked up from germline, CDR1 is SGHNT and CDR2 is YENEEA. The DNA for the CDR3 is TGTGCCAGCAGCCGCACCTCAGGGGCCGGATACAATGAGCAGTTCTTC. This sequence encodes CASSRTSGAGYNEQFF.

The chain carries TRBV7-7 and TRBJ2-2, with D possibly being TRBD2 (5 bases). Trimming left V 3 bases short and J 2 bases short, with 13 bases between. There are 16 residues in the CDR3. Per the germline V gene, CDR1 is SSHAT and CDR2 is FNYEAQ (reference sequence). CDR3 bases: TGTGCCAGCAGCTTGGTGGCGGGTAGTAACACCGGGGAGCTGTTTTTT. It specifies CASSLVAGSNTGELFF.

This chain connects TRBV5-6 to TRBJ2-5; 7 bases are a match to TRBD2. This CDR3 comprises 13 residues. Trimming took 4 bases from V and 2 from J; bases not matched to a gene: 2. The germline V gene has CDR1 SGHDT and CDR2 YYEEEE. Here the CDR3 DNA reads TGTGCCAGCAGCCGGCGGGGGCAAGAGACCCAGTACTTC. Protein: CASSRRGQETQYF.

V usage is TRBV18 and J usage is TRBJ2-3; D gene ambiguous. The CDR3 length is 14 residues. The V end was cut by 3 bases, the J end by 1 base, with 8 bases between. The germline V gene has CDR1 KGHSH and CDR2 LQKENI. This chain's CDR3 is CASSPGRGTDTQYF. The CDR3 DNA reads TGTGCCAGCTCACCTGGCCGGGGCACAGATACGCAGTATTTT.

The chain has TRBV2 and TRBJ2-3; D remains unclear. The CDR3 consists of 12 residues. The V end lost 9 bases, the J end lost 1 base, and 8 bases lay between the germline ends. The germline V gene encodes CDR1 SNHLY and CDR2 FYNNEI. The CDR3 loop is CARQSGTDTQYF. The CDR3 DNA reads as TGTGCCAGACAAAGCGGCACAGATACGCAGTATTTT.

The chain combines TRBV19 with TRBJ2-1; 10 bases are shared with TRBD2. The length of the CDR3 is 16 residues. Germline CDR1 is LNHDA and CDR2 is SQIVND (reference sequence). With 6 bases clipped from V and 2 bases from J, the junction kept 7 bases outside the gene matches. The CDR3 protein is CASRPSGSATYNEQFF. The CDR3 DNA is TGTGCCAGTAGACCTAGCGGGAGTGCCACCTACAATGAGCAGTTCTTC.

The J gene is TRBJ2-7, the V gene TRBV13, with a weak D call TRBD2 (6 bases). Germline V gene data show CDR1 as PRHDT and CDR2 as FYEKMQ (reference sequence). The V and J ends lost 4 bases and 4 bases respectively, with 20 bases between them. This CDR3 region has 16 residues. CDR3 protein: CASSSAPRTTRYEQYF. The DNA of the CDR3 is TGTGCCAGCAGCTCGGCCCCACGGACTACCAGGTACGAGCAGTACTTC.

The chain couples TRBV11-3 to TRBJ2-3; 9 bases agree with TRBD2. Germline loops: CDR1 SGHNT, CDR2 YENEEA. V shed 1 base and J 5 bases; nucleotides not matched to a gene: 4. The CDR3 extends over 15 amino acids. CDR3 sequence: CASSLGLADVDTQYF. The CDR3 region has the DNA TGTGCCAGCAGCTTAGGACTAGCGGATGTAGATACGCAGTATTTT.

The rearrangement uses TRBV28 and TRBJ2-2, with no clear D. The CDR3 is 17 residues long. Trimming removed 6 bases at V and 4 bases at J, with 21 bases between. Germline V CDR1 and CDR2: MDHEN, SYDVKM. CDR3 protein: CASRNGKHAGSTGELFF. CDR3 DNA: TGTGCCAGCAGAAACGGTAAACACGCAGGCAGCACCGGGGAGCTGTTTTTT.

This clone appeared a single time. V is TRBV7-3 and J is TRBJ2-3; no reliable D call. V lost 0 bases, J lost 2 bases, and 9 bases lay in between. From germline, CDR1 is SGHTA and CDR2 FQGTGA. The CDR3 sequence is 15 residues long. CDR3 protein: CASSLTGYPTDTQYF. The CDR3, as DNA: TGTGCCAGCAGCTTAACGGGCTACCCCACAGATACGCAGTATTTT.

In its sample, this clone was seen a few times. J is TRBJ2-7 and V is TRBV28; 7 positions match TRBD1. CDR1 and CDR2 from the germline V gene are MDHEN and SYDVKM. With 4 bases clipped from V and 4 bases from J, the junction kept 7 bases outside the gene matches. The CDR3 spans 14 residues. The CDR3 spells CASSSKTGKYEQYF. In DNA, the CDR3 is TGTGCCAGCAGTTCAAAGACAGGGAAGTACGAGCAGTACTTC. The complete variable domain, with remaining parts taken from reference TRBV28 and TRBJ2-7, reads DVKVTQSSRYLVKRTGEKVFLECVQDMDHENMFWYRQDPGLGLRLIYFSYDVKMKEKGDIPEGYSVSREKKERFSLILESASTNQTSMYLCASSSKTGKYEQYFGPGTRLTVT.

The rearrangement uses TRBV10-3 and TRBJ2-3; D possibly corresponds to TRBD2 (6 bases). The CDR3 is 16 amino acids. The germline CDR1 and CDR2 sequences are ENHRY and SYGVKD. V was trimmed by 5 bases and J by 2 bases, leaving 17 bases between them. The CDR3 region has the DNA TGTGCCATCAGTCCCCGGGGGAGCGGCGACACAGATACGCAGTATTTT. Translation gives CAISPRGSGDTDTQYF.

The chain recombines TRBV4-3 with TRBJ1-1, with D unresolved. V was trimmed by 1 base and J by 6 bases, leaving 18 bases between them. CDR1 is LGHNA, CDR2 YSLEER, per germline. CDR3 length: 16 residues. CDR3: CASSQGNHAAEAEAFF. In nucleotides, the CDR3 is TGCGCCAGCAGCCAAGGGAACCACGCCGCTGAGGCTGAAGCTTTCTTT.

The CDR3 bases are TGTGCCAGCTCCCAACCCCGGGGGTTGGAGACCCAGTACTTC. Translated, it gives CASSQPRGLETQYF. This sequence joins TRBV28 and TRBJ2-5; D might be TRBD2 (6 bases). Germline V CDR1 and CDR2: MDHEN, SYDVKM. There are 14 residues in the CDR3. V gave up 8 bases and J gave up 5 bases, with 18 bases separating them.

The chain combines TRBV7-2 with TRBJ2-1; D is perhaps TRBD1 (6 bases). This CDR3 spans 13 amino acids. V was shortened by 4 bases and J by 6 bases, with 10 bases between the two germline ends. Germline CDR1 SGHTA, CDR2 FQGNSA. The DNA for the CDR3 is TGTGCCAGCAGCTCCCGCAGGGGCAATGAGCAGTTCTTC. This codes for CASSSRRGNEQFF.